Below are 31 T cell receptor beta chains sequenced from a single sample in a study of blood T cell repertoires in COVID-19. Using immunoSEQ multiplex PCR, the repertoire was profiled, and TCRdb retains in-frame clones only, with some absent. This table has more than 200,000 clones, 87% appearing once. Sequencing used PBMCs or T cells enriched from blood (not recorded which). Receptors originate from a man aged 30 to 45 who had recovered from COVID-19.

This clone was picked up one time. CDR3 coding DNA: TGTGCTAGTGGCTTTGTCCTGTCGGGGAGCTATGGCTACACCTTC. This gives the protein CASGFVLSGSYGYTF. The rearrangement uses TRBV12-5 and TRBJ1-2; D unresolved. CDR1 LGHNT and CDR2 FRNRAP come from the germline V gene. V lost 6 bases, J lost 4 bases, and 18 bases lay in between. The CDR3 spans 15 residues.

V is TRBV4-3 and J is TRBJ1-5; D is possibly TRBD1 (6 bases). V was clipped by 1 base and J by 1 base, with 8 bases between them. The CDR3 extends over 15 amino acids. Germline lookup yields CDR1 LGHNA and CDR2 YSLEER. CDR3 sequence reads: CASSQVQGSNQPQHF. Here the CDR3 DNA reads TGCGCCAGCAGCCAAGTACAGGGAAGCAATCAGCCCCAGCATTTT.

The V gene is TRBV6-4, the J gene TRBJ1-2; 11 bases match TRBD1. CDR1 is MRHNA and CDR2 is SNTAGT in the germline V gene. The V and J ends lost 10 bases and 7 bases, in that order; junction bases with no gene match: 11. The CDR3 totals 14 residues. As DNA, the CDR3 is TGTGCCAACCAAACCGGGACAGGGGGTTTTGGCTACACCTTC. Residues: CANQTGTGGFGYTF.

This sequence joins TRBV6-1 and TRBJ1-2, with D unclear. Trimming removed 2 bases from V and 1 base from J, with 11 bases in between. This CDR3 is built from 15 residues. Germline lookup yields CDR1 MNHNS and CDR2 SASEGT. The CDR3 coding sequence is TGTGCCAGCAGTGAACTAGGCCAGATTAACTATGGCTACACCTTC. Translation gives CASSELGQINYGYTF.

This clone has a single count. The chain employs TRBV12-3 or TRBV12-4 and TRBJ2-1; unclear D gene. V lost 5 bases, J lost 12 bases, and 11 bases lay in between. This CDR3 has 11 amino acids. As DNA, the CDR3 is TGTGCCAGCAGTATCGAGAGACTGCAGTTCTTC. Encoded protein: CASSIERLQFF.

This chain links TRBV5-1 with TRBJ2-1, with TRBD2 identical over 8 bases. Germline V gene lookup returns CDR1 SGHRS and CDR2 YFSETQ. CDR3 length: 15 residues. V was pared by 0 bases and J by 5 bases, with 4 bases of the junction left unmatched. CDR3 in amino acids: CASSLEGSGDNEQFF. The DNA of the CDR3 is TGCGCCAGCAGCTTGGAAGGTAGCGGGGACAATGAGCAGTTCTTC.

The CDR3 region is CASSLSGTGEYEQYF. The DNA for the CDR3 is TGTGCCAGCTCACTTAGCGGGACAGGGGAATACGAGCAGTACTTC. V gene TRBV18 combines with J gene TRBJ2-7; 10 positions agree with TRBD1. The CDR3 totals 15 residues. With 4 bases clipped from V and 4 bases from J, the junction kept 7 bases outside the gene matches. Germline loops: CDR1 KGHSH, CDR2 LQKENI.

The count of this clone is one. The chain has TRBV4-2 and TRBJ1-5; D might be TRBD1 (6 bases). This CDR3 spans 18 amino acids. Germline CDR1 is LGHNA and CDR2 is YNFKEQ. Trimming took off 0 bases at V and 2 bases at J, with 17 bases between the two ends. CDR3 DNA sequence: TGTGCCAGCAGCCAAGATGGGGGCCAGGGACGTGGCAATCAGCCCCAGCATTTT. It codes for CASSQDGGQGRGNQPQHF.

V gene TRBV5-8 combines with J gene TRBJ1-5; 8 bases are a match to TRBD1. Trimming removed 4 bases from V and 7 bases from J; junction bases left unmatched: 13. The CDR3 length is 16 residues. Germline loops: CDR1 SGHTS, CDR2 YDEGEE. The CDR3 loop is CASSDTRGPGRQPQHF. The CDR3, as DNA: TGTGCCAGCAGCGACACCAGGGGGCCTGGGAGGCAGCCCCAGCATTTT.

The V call is TRBV9, the J call TRBJ2-7; a weak D match, TRBD1 (6 bases). V shed 3 bases and J shed 4 bases, with 20 bases lying between them. Germline-derived CDR1 and CDR2 are SGDLS and YYNGEE. CDR3 size: 16 residues. The DNA of the CDR3 is TGTGCCAGCAGCGAGACAGGTGGGAGTGGGGTATACGAGCAGTACTTC. As protein: CASSETGGSGVYEQYF.

The CDR3 coding sequence is TGTGCCAGCAGGCCTACAGGGGCGGGGGAGCAGTACTTC. Amino acids: CASRPTGAGEQYF. This chain connects TRBV2 to TRBJ2-7; D possibly corresponds to TRBD1 (7 bases). This CDR3 has 13 residues. With 6 bases removed from V and 7 bases from J, the gap between germline ends came to 16 bases. Germline CDR1 SNHLY, CDR2 FYNNEI.

V gene TRBV7-9 combines with J gene TRBJ2-1; 9 positions agree with TRBD1. Per germline, CDR1 SEHNR and CDR2 FQNEAQ (reference sequence). CDR3 length: 15 amino acids. After removal of 5 bases from V and 8 bases from J, the junction contained 10 bases not matched to a gene. The CDR3 nucleotides read TGTGCCAGCAGCCTGGGGACAGGGTTAGGCGATGAGCAGTTCTTC. Its translation is CASSLGTGLGDEQFF.

The V call is TRBV28, the J call TRBJ2-7; D is unresolved. The CDR3 spans 13 residues. The V gene's germline CDR1 is MDHEN and CDR2 SYDVKM. V gave up 5 bases and J gave up 3 bases, with 11 bases separating them. This CDR3 reads CASSIDTLYEQYF. The CDR3 DNA reads as TGTGCCAGCAGTATAGACACTCTCTACGAGCAGTACTTC. Drawing the rest from reference TRBV28 and TRBJ2-7, the complete variable domain is DVKVTQSSRYLVKRTGEKVFLECVQDMDHENMFWYRQDPGLGLRLIYFSYDVKMKEKGDIPEGYSVSREKKERFSLILESASTNQTSMYLCASSIDTLYEQYFGPGTRLTVT.

The chain couples TRBV30 to TRBJ2-7; D is uncertain. This CDR3 spans 12 amino acids. From germline, CDR1 is GTSNPN and CDR2 SVGIG (reference sequence). V shed 1 base and J shed 4 bases, with 8 bases lying between them. CDR3 in DNA: TGTGCCTGGAGTGCGGGTGGATACGAGCAGTACTTC. Translation: CAWSAGGYEQYF.

The chain employs TRBV15 and TRBJ1-1; TRBD1 matches at 9 bases. The germline V gene encodes CDR1 LNHNV and CDR2 YYDKDF (reference sequence). V shed 5 bases, J shed 2 bases, and the junction held 9 bases outside the gene matches. CDR3 length equals 16 residues. CDR3 DNA: TGTGCCACCAGCCTGGGACAGGGTAGAGGCAACACTGAAGCTTTCTTT. Amino acid sequence: CATSLGQGRGNTEAFF.

This chain uses TRBV7-2 with TRBJ1-2, with 8 bases matching TRBD1. This CDR3 has 13 residues. Germline CDR1 and CDR2: SGHTA and FQGNSA. The J segment lost 10 bases and the V segment lost 7 bases, leaving 11 bases of the junction unmatched. The CDR3 sequence: CASNFPDRGHYTF. DNA for the CDR3: TGTGCCAGCAACTTCCCCGACAGGGGACACTACACCTTC.

This clone was observed a single time. The chain employs TRBV9 and TRBJ1-2; 11 nucleotides line up with TRBD1. CDR3 size: 17 residues. Germline CDR1 and CDR2: SGDLS and YYNGEE. The V and J ends lost 0 bases and 5 bases, in that order; junction bases with no gene match: 9. CDR3 in amino acids: CASSVAEWGQGVYGYTF. Here the CDR3 DNA reads TGTGCCAGCAGCGTAGCTGAGTGGGGACAGGGGGTTTATGGCTACACCTTC. Together with reference TRBV9 and TRBJ1-2, the CDR3 gives the full variable domain: DSGVTQTPKHLITATGQRVTLRCSPRSGDLSVYWYQQSLDQGLQFLIQYYNGEERAKGNILERFSAQQFPDLHSELNLSSLELGDSALYFCASSVAEWGQGVYGYTFGSGTRLTVV.

The chain carries TRBV19 and TRBJ1-5; TRBD1 matches 7 bases. The trim removed 8 bases at V and 0 bases at J, leaving 7 bases unmatched. This CDR3 has 15 residues. Germline values: CDR1 LNHDA, CDR2 SQIVND (reference sequence). The CDR3 loop reads CASGTDFHSNQPQHF. The CDR3 coding sequence is TGTGCCAGTGGGACAGACTTTCATAGCAATCAGCCCCAGCATTTT.

This sequence joins TRBV5-4 and TRBJ2-5, with 7 positions matching TRBD2. Germline CDR1 and CDR2: SGHNT and YYREEE (reference sequence). This CDR3 has 15 residues. With V trimmed by 4 bases and J by 3 bases, 9 bases remained unmatched. The DNA of the CDR3 is TGTGCCAGCAGCAGATCAGCGGGGTTCGAAGAGACCCAGTACTTC. Translation gives CASSRSAGFEETQYF. Full variable domain (rest looked up from reference TRBV5-4 and TRBJ2-5): ETGVTQSPTHLIKTRGQQVTLRCSSQSGHNTVSWYQQALGQGPQFIFQYYREEENGRGNFPPRFSGLQFPNYSSELNVNALELDDSALYLCASSRSAGFEETQYFGPGTRLLVL.

The CDR3 spells CASSPPTGAHMNTEAFF. Written as DNA, the CDR3 is TGTGCCAGCAGTCCACCCACAGGGGCCCATATGAACACTGAAGCTTTCTTT. This sequence joins TRBV28 and TRBJ1-1; 7 nucleotides agree with TRBD1. This CDR3 is 17 amino acids long. Germline trimming cut 5 bases from V and 0 bases from J; bases unmatched to any gene: 12. Germline V gene data show CDR1 as MDHEN and CDR2 as SYDVKM. Drawing the rest from reference TRBV28 and TRBJ1-1, the complete variable domain is DVKVTQSSRYLVKRTGEKVFLECVQDMDHENMFWYRQDPGLGLRLIYFSYDVKMKEKGDIPEGYSVSREKKERFSLILESASTNQTSMYLCASSPPTGAHMNTEAFFGQGTRLTVV.

The chain links TRBV30 to TRBJ2-5, with TRBD1 matching over 9 bases. The ends lost 1 base at V and 5 bases at J; junction bases unmatched: 5. There are 14 residues in the CDR3. Germline-derived CDR1 and CDR2 are GTSNPN and SVGIG (reference sequence). DNA for the CDR3: TGTGCCTGGAGTGGGGGACAGGGTCTTGAGACCCAGTACTTC. Translated, it gives CAWSGGQGLETQYF.

The CDR3 region is CASSSPGQGEDTQYF. The DNA for the CDR3 is TGTGCCAGCAGTTCCCCCGGACAGGGTGAAGATACGCAGTATTTT. This sequence joins TRBV28 and TRBJ2-3; 8 bases are shared with TRBD1. V shed 4 bases and J 5 bases; nucleotides not matched to a gene: 8. This CDR3 is built from 15 residues. In germline, CDR1 is MDHEN, CDR2 SYDVKM.

The CDR3 here is CASSPVGNTIYF. Here the CDR3 DNA reads TGTGCCAGCAGCCCAGTTGGAAACACCATATATTTT. The chain has TRBV12-3 or TRBV12-4 and TRBJ1-3; D is uncertain. The germline V and J ends were trimmed by 6 bases and 3 bases, with 6 bases remaining between them. This CDR3 is 12 amino acids long.

This clone has at least ten counts. The V gene is TRBV7-2, the J gene TRBJ1-1; possibly TRBD1 for D (5 bases). The V gene lost 4 bases and the J gene lost 5 bases, with 14 bases spanning the gap. The germline CDR1 and CDR2 sequences are SGHTA and FQGNSA. The CDR3 runs 14 residues. The DNA of the CDR3 is TGTGCCAGCAGCTCCCTGCTCCGGGGGACTGAAGCTTTCTTT. It is translated as CASSSLLRGTEAFF.

The J gene is TRBJ2-5, the V gene TRBV9; D might be TRBD2 (5 bases). The CDR3 sequence is 14 residues long. From germline, CDR1 is SGDLS and CDR2 YYNGEE. Trimming took 9 bases from V and 1 from J, leaving 16 bases between them. The CDR3 sequence is CAILKRSTQETQYF. CDR3 in DNA: TGTGCCATCCTGAAGCGGAGCACCCAAGAGACCCAGTACTTC. The full variable domain, with the rest looked up from reference TRBV9 and TRBJ2-5, is DSGVTQTPKHLITATGQRVTLRCSPRSGDLSVYWYQQSLDQGLQFLIQYYNGEERAKGNILERFSAQQFPDLHSELNLSSLELGDSALYFCAILKRSTQETQYFGPGTRLLVL.

V gene TRBV5-6 combines with J gene TRBJ2-7; D perhaps matches TRBD2 (5 bases). Germline CDR1 SGHDT, CDR2 YYEEEE. The CDR3 consists of 13 residues. The V gene lost 1 base and the J gene lost 2 bases, with 7 bases spanning the gap. The CDR3 loop reads CASSLSGTYEQYF. The CDR3 nucleotides are TGTGCCAGCAGCTTGTCCGGGACCTACGAGCAGTACTTC.

The rearrangement uses TRBV7-8 and TRBJ2-7; D is perhaps TRBD2 (6 bases). Germline-derived CDR1 and CDR2 are SGHVS and FQNEAQ. The CDR3 is made up of 18 amino acids. Trimming left V 6 bases short and J 2 bases short, with 26 bases between. CDR3 sequence: CASSTLPGGGSGTYEQYF. The CDR3 region has the DNA TGTGCCAGCAGTACCCTACCCGGCGGAGGTAGCGGCACCTACGAGCAGTACTTC.

This clone was observed once. This sequence joins TRBV24-1 and TRBJ2-2, with D possibly being TRBD2 (5 bases). V lost 9 bases and J 4 bases, leaving 11 bases between the germline ends. The germline CDR1 and CDR2 sequences are KGHDR and SFDVKD. The CDR3 loop spans 13 amino acids. CDR3 nucleotide sequence: TGTGCCACCTCAAGCGGACCCACCGGGGAGCTGTTTTTT. This encodes CATSSGPTGELFF.

The chain carries TRBV5-1 and TRBJ1-4; D may be TRBD1 (5 bases). V was shortened by 0 bases and J by 4 bases, with 16 bases between the two germline ends. CDR1 is SGHRS, CDR2 YFSETQ, per germline. The CDR3 is 17 residues long. The CDR3 reads CASSLGAPGSGNEKLFF. CDR3 nucleotide sequence: TGCGCCAGCAGCTTGGGGGCCCCAGGGTCGGGTAATGAAAAACTGTTTTTT.

The J gene is TRBJ2-3, the V gene TRBV4-1; the match to TRBD2 covers 13 bases. J was trimmed by 5 bases and V by 4 bases; bases with no gene match: 6. Germline V gene data show CDR1 as MGHRA and CDR2 as YSYEKL. The CDR3 spans 16 residues. In DNA, the CDR3 is TGCGCCAGCAGCCTTCGACTAGCGGGGGGCGTAGATACGCAGTATTTT. Translated: CASSLRLAGGVDTQYF.

This chain uses TRBV28 with TRBJ2-5; perhaps TRBD1 as D (6 bases). V lost 4 bases to trimming and J lost 1 base, with 7 bases between them. CDR1 and CDR2 from the germline V gene are MDHEN and SYDVKM. This CDR3 comprises 13 residues. This chain's CDR3 is CASSWDTQETQYF. For the CDR3, the DNA is TGTGCCAGCAGTTGGGACACCCAAGAGACCCAGTACTTC.